This T cell receptor beta chain originates from a study of CD8 T cells in ankylosing spondylitis. Study-wide points: Reported data indicate significant enrichment of disease-linked clones within matched ankylosing spondylitis synovial fluid. Earlier literature documents some of the motif variants in reactive arthritis synovial fluid and blood.

Making use of molecular barcodes, quantitative 5'-RACE generated TCR beta libraries. One entry per CDR3 protein results from TCRdb running MiXCR on the 5' RACE reads. The sample has under 250,000 distinct CDR3 sequences; roughly 26% are singletons. The germline V and J ends were trimmed by 4 bases and 4 bases, with 11 bases remaining between them. This CDR3 region has 13 residues. This clonotype was recorded at least ten times. Its antigen is not identified. The origin of this receptor is a male donor with ankylosing spondylitis or in good health (not recorded which). The rearrangement joins TRBV12-3 or TRBV12-4 to TRBJ2-7, with D hard to call. Source material: blood, either unsorted or a sorted T cell fraction (not recorded which). The CDR3 bases are TGTGCCAGCAGTTCCTACTATTATTACGAGCAGTACTTC. Its translation is CASSSYYYYEQYF.